A selection of T cell receptor beta chains follows, all from one sample in a study of blood T cell repertoires in COVID-19. Sequencing was performed with immunoSEQ multiplex PCR; in TCRdb, only in-frame clones are kept and a portion is missing. The repertoire has around 100,000 clones, just under 90% of them found once; the top ten carry 4.6%. The specimen sequenced was peripheral blood. These receptors were collected from a woman aged 50 to 65 with acute or convalescent COVID-19. Each CDR3 is given with its conserved first and last residue. A D gene is named only where the DNA matches it firmly. Rows may omit the clone size; those that give it use once, few, many or a size class.

j_call v_call d_call clone_size cdr3_nt cdr3_aa
TRBJ2-7 TRBV9 TRBD1 - TGTGCCAGCAGCGTAGCGGGACAGGGGGGGGTCTACGAGCAGTACTTC CASSVAGQGGVYEQYF
TRBJ2-1 TRBV7-2 - - TGTGCCAGCAGCTCGGATCGACGGGGTAATGAGCAGTTCTTC CASSSDRRGNEQFF
TRBJ1-1 TRBV28 - - TGTGCCAGCAGTTTAGGGGGCGAGAGCACTGAAGCTTTCTTT CASSLGGESTEAFF
TRBJ2-7 TRBV5-1 - - TGCGCCAGCAGCTTCAGGCTTAGCTCCTACGAGCAGTACTTC CASSFRLSSYEQYF
TRBJ1-5 TRBV19 - - TGTGCCAGTAATATTGGACAGAGCAATCAGCCCCAGCATTTT CASNIGQSNQPQHF
TRBJ1-4 TRBV18 TRBD1 - TGTTCCAGCTCAACTGACAGGGGTGAAGAAAAACTGTTTTTT CSSSTDRGEEKLFF
TRBJ1-6 TRBV7-2 TRBD1 - TGTGCCAGCAGCCCCCCGGACAGGCACCATTCACCCCTCCACTTT CASSPPDRHHSPLHF
TRBJ2-1 TRBV5-1 TRBD2 - TGCGCCAGCAGCTTGATGGCTAGCGGGGACAATGAGCAGTTCTTC CASSLMASGDNEQFF
TRBJ1-1 TRBV2 TRBD1 - TGTGCCAGCATTGAGGGGGCCGACACTGAAGCTTTCTTT CASIEGADTEAFF
TRBJ2-1 TRBV6-2/TRBV6-3 TRBD2 - TGTGCCAGCAGTTACCGACTAGCGGGAGTCTATAGTTCCTACAATGAGCAGTTCTTC CASSYRLAGVYSSYNEQFF
TRBJ1-2 TRBV9 - - TGTGCCAGCAGCCTAGGAGGTGGGTTGCTCAACTATGGCTACACCTTC CASSLGGGLLNYGYTF
TRBJ1-1 TRBV18 TRBD1 once TGTGCCAGCTCACAGACAGGGGGCGTAAATGAAGCTTTCTTT CASSQTGGVNEAFF
TRBJ1-2 TRBV4-1 - - TGCGCCAGCAGCCAAGTACCGGGACACCCGAGGGATGGCTACACCTTC CASSQVPGHPRDGYTF
TRBJ1-2 TRBV30 TRBD1 - TGTGCCTGGAACACCGGGACAGGCAGATATGGCTACACCTTC CAWNTGTGRYGYTF
TRBJ2-7 TRBV13 TRBD1 - TGTGCCAGCAGGCGCCGACAGGGGTCCTACGAGCAGTACTTC CASRRRQGSYEQYF
TRBJ1-6 TRBV5-1 - - TGCGCCAGCAGCTTGGGGACAGATACCTATAATTCACCCCTCCACTTT CASSLGTDTYNSPLHF
TRBJ1-2 TRBV9 TRBD1 - TGTGCCAGCAGCGTAGACACAGGGGGCTATGGCTACACCTTC CASSVDTGGYGYTF
TRBJ2-5 TRBV9 TRBD1 - TGTGCCAGCAGCCCCAGGACAGGGGGAATCGAGACCCAGTACTTC CASSPRTGGIETQYF
TRBJ2-7 TRBV15 - few TGTGCCACCAGCAGAGTTCAGCTAGGGGGAATAAAAGACTACGAGCAGTACTTC CATSRVQLGGIKDYEQYF
TRBJ2-1 TRBV12-3/TRBV12-4 TRBD1 - TGTGCCAGCAGTTTGGATTTGGGACAGAAACAGTTCTTC CASSLDLGQKQFF
TRBJ1-1 TRBV5-4 TRBD1 few TGTGCCAGCAGCTTGGAGGACAGGGCGAACACTGAAGCTTTCTTT CASSLEDRANTEAFF
TRBJ1-2 TRBV6-5 - - TGTGCCAGCAGTTACTCGAGTATGGGGGGGTATAAGGGCTACACCTTC CASSYSSMGGYKGYTF
TRBJ2-1 TRBV5-4 - - TGTGCCAGCAGCTCCGGGCAGGGATACAATGAGCAGTTCTTC CASSSGQGYNEQFF
TRBJ2-1 TRBV6-2/TRBV6-3 TRBD2 - TGTGCCAGCAGTTACTACGGTACGGCGGGGGGGAGTTACAATGAGCAGTTCTTC CASSYYGTAGGSYNEQFF
TRBJ2-5 TRBV2 - few TGTGCCAGCAGTCAAGGTCGAGGGGGAGAGACCCAGTACTTC CASSQGRGGETQYF
TRBJ2-1 TRBV3-1/TRBV3-2 TRBD2 - TGTGCCAGCAGCCAAGCCCCGACTAGCGGGAGGGCCCCGTTCTTC CASSQAPTSGRAPFF
TRBJ2-5 TRBV11-2 - - TGTGCCAGCAGCCCCCCCGGGACAAGAAGAGAAACCCAGTACTTC CASSPPGTRRETQYF
TRBJ1-1 TRBV2 TRBD1 - TGTGCCAGCAGATCAGGGGGCGGCATCGGTGAAGCTTTCTTT CASRSGGGIGEAFF
TRBJ1-5 TRBV24-1 - once TGTGCCACCAGTGATCCAACAGAGAGCAATCAGCCCCAGCATTTT CATSDPTESNQPQHF
TRBJ2-7 TRBV28 TRBD2 - TGTGCCAGCAGTTTGCTCCGGGAGGAGGGATTGGGTTACGAGCAGTACTTC CASSLLREEGLGYEQYF
TRBJ1-3 TRBV4-2 - - TGTGCCAGCAGCCAAGAAAATCGGGGAAACACCATATATTTT CASSQENRGNTIYF
TRBJ2-3 TRBV27 - - TGTGCCAGCAGTTTATCCCTCGGAGGGCATACGCAGTATTTT CASSLSLGGHTQYF
TRBJ1-4 TRBV2 TRBD1 - TGTGCCAGCAGTGAAGGGGGACAGGGAAGAGAAAAACTGTTTTTT CASSEGGQGREKLFF